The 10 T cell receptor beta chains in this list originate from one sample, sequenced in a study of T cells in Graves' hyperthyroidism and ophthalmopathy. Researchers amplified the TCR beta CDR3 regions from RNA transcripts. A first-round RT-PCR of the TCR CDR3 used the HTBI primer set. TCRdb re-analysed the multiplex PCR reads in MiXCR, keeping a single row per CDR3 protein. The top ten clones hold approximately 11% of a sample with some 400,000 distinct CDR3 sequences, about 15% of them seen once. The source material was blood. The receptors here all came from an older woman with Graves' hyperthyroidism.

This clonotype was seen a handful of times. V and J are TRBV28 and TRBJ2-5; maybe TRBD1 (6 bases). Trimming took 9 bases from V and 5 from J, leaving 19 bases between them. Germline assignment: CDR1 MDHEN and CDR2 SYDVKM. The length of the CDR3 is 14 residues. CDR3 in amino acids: CASTDRRRRETQYF. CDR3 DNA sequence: TGTGCCAGTACGGACAGACGACGTAGGGAGACCCAGTACTTC.

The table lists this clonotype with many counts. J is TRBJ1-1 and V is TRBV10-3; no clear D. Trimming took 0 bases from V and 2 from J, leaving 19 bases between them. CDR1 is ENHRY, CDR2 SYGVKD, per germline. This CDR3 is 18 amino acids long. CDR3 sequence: CAISESKWEKGDNTEAFF. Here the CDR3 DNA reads TGTGCCATCAGTGAGTCGAAGTGGGAAAAGGGAGATAACACTGAAGCTTTCTTT.

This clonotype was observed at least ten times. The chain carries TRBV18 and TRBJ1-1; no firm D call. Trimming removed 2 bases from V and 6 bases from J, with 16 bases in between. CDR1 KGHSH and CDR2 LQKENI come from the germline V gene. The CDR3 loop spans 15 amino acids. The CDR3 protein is CASSPNSIVYAEAFF. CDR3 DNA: TGTGCCAGCTCACCAAACAGTATAGTGTACGCTGAAGCTTTCTTT.

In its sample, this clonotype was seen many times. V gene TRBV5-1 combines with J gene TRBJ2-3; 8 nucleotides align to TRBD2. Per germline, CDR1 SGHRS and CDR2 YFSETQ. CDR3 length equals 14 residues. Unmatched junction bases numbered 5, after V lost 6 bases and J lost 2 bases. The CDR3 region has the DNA TGCGCCAGCACCCTAGCGGGCCCCACAGATACGCAGTATTTT. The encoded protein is CASTLAGPTDTQYF.

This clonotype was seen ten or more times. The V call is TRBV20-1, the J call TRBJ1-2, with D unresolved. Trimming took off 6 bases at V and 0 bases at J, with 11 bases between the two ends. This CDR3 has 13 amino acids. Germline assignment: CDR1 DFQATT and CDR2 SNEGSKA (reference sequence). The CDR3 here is CSALDRPNYGYTF. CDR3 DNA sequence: TGCAGTGCGCTTGACCGACCTAACTATGGCTACACCTTC.

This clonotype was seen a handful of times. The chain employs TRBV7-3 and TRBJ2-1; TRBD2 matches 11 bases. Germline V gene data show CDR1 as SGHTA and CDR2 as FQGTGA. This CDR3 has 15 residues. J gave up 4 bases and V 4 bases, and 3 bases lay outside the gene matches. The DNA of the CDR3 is TGTGCCAGCAGCTCGACTAGCGGGGAATACAATGAGCAGTTCTTC. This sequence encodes CASSSTSGEYNEQFF.

CDR3 amino acids: CASSLTSGSTYNEQFF. The DNA for the CDR3 is TGCGCCAGCAGCTTGACTAGCGGGAGCACCTACAATGAGCAGTTCTTC. The gene calls are TRBV5-1 and TRBJ2-1; the match to TRBD2 covers 11 bases. This CDR3 spans 16 amino acids. Germline V gives CDR1 SGHRS, CDR2 YFSETQ. J gave up 2 bases and V 1 base, and 2 bases lay outside the gene matches.

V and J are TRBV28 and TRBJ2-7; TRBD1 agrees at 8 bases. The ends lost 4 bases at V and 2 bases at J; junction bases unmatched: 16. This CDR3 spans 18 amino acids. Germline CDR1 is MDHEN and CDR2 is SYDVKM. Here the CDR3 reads CASSSRRRTQGAAYEQYF. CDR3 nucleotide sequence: TGTGCCAGCAGTTCTCGTAGACGAACGCAGGGGGCCGCCTACGAGCAGTACTTC.

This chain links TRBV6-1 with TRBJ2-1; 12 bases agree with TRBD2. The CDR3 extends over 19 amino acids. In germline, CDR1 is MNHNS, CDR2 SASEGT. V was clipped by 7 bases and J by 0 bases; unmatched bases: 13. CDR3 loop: CASTKTSGSSMGSYNEQFF. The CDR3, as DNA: TGTGCCAGCACGAAGACTAGCGGGAGCTCCATGGGCTCCTACAATGAGCAGTTCTTC.

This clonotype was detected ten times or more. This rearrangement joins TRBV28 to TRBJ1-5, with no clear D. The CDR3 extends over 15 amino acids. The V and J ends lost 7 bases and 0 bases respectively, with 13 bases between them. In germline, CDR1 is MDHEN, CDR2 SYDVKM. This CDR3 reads CASTRLGSSNQPQHF. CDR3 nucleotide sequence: TGTGCCAGCACCCGCCTGGGGAGTAGCAATCAGCCCCAGCATTTT.